The TCR beta chain described here comes from a study of T cell responses to AZD1222 COVID-19 vaccine. Between the trimmed V and J ends, which lost 6 bases and 7 bases, there was a span of 13 bases. Germline CDR1 is LGHDT and CDR2 is YNNKEL (reference sequence). There are 14 residues in the CDR3. Clones were read by immunoSEQ multiplex PCR, and TCRdb kept only the in-frame ones, dropping some. In the table there are fewer than 130,000 clones, roughly 93% of which are singletons. Second-dose timings of about 4 or about 12 weeks were pooled. Source: peripheral blood, taken 28 days after the second AZD1222 dose. The rearrangement uses TRBV3-1 (or the pseudogene TRBV3-2) and TRBJ1-6; D is perhaps TRBD1 (6 bases). This sequence was found in an adult who received the AZD1222 COVID-19 vaccine. CDR3 nucleotide sequence: TGTGCCAGCAGTAAACAGGGAGGGAATTCACCCCTCCACTTT. Protein sequence: CASSKQGGNSPLHF.